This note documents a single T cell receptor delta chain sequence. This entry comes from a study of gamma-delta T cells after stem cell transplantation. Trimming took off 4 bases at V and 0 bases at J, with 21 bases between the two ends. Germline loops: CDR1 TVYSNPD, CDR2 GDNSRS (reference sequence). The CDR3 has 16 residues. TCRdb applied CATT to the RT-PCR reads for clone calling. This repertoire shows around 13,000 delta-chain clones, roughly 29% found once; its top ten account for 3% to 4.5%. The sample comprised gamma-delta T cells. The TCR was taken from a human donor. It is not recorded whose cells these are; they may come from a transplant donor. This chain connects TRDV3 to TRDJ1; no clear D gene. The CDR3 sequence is CASNGGKTPYTDKLIF. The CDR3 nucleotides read TGTGCCTCCAACGGCGGTAAGACTCCGTACACCGATAAACTCATCTTT.